Shown below are 26 T cell receptor beta chains from a single sample sequenced in a study of response to subunit inactivated influenza vaccine. In TCRdb, the RT-PCR reads were re-called with MiXCR into one record per CDR3 protein. In the table there are roughly 700,000 distinct CDR3 sequences, approximately 15% of which are singletons. The sample was PBMCs from blood, taken 14 days before vaccination. The source of these receptors is a man in his forties or fifties who received an inactivated influenza vaccine.

The chain combines TRBV5-1 with TRBJ2-3, with TRBD1 matching over 11 bases. The CDR3 covers 15 residues. CDR1 and CDR2 from the germline V gene are SGHRS and YFSETQ. The trim removed 4 bases at V and 4 bases at J, leaving 5 bases unmatched. CDR3 protein: CASSIGTGGPDTQYF. The CDR3, as DNA: TGCGCCAGCAGCATCGGGACAGGGGGTCCAGATACGCAGTATTTT. The variable domain in full, completed from reference TRBV5-1 and TRBJ2-3, reads KAGVTQTPRYLIKTRGQQVTLSCSPISGHRSVSWYQQTPGQGLQFLFEYFSETQRNKGNFPGRFSGRQFSNSRSEMNVSTLELGDSALYLCASSIGTGGPDTQYFGPGTRLTVL.

At least ten counts were recorded for this clonotype. The chain uses TRBV20-1 and TRBJ2-7, with D perhaps TRBD1 or TRBD2 (5 bases each). Trimming cost V 4 bases and J 9 bases, with 19 bases left between them. The CDR3 spans 13 residues. Germline-derived CDR1 and CDR2 are DFQATT and SNEGSKA (reference sequence). The CDR3: CSAIGTTPSRQYF. The CDR3 DNA is TGCAGTGCTATCGGGACGACGCCGTCGAGGCAGTACTTC.

This clonotype has at least ten counts. The chain links TRBV20-1 to TRBJ2-7; 9 bases map to TRBD1. This CDR3 spans 14 amino acids. V lost 1 base, J lost 6 bases, and 7 bases stayed unmatched. Germline CDR1 is DFQATT and CDR2 is SNEGSKA (reference sequence). The CDR3 is CSARVPGQGAEQYF. The CDR3 DNA reads TGCAGTGCTAGAGTACCGGGACAGGGTGCCGAGCAGTACTTC.

The sample holds many counts of this clonotype. This sequence joins TRBV7-2 and TRBJ2-1; 12 bases are a match to TRBD2. Germline V gene sequence: CDR1 SGHTA, CDR2 FQGNSA. V was pared by 6 bases and J by 5 bases, with 5 bases of the junction left unmatched. This CDR3 contains 15 residues. The CDR3 loop is CASSPGLAGNNEQFF. The CDR3 bases are TGTGCCAGCAGTCCCGGACTAGCGGGGAACAATGAGCAGTTCTTC.

This clonotype came up a few times. This rearrangement joins TRBV2 to TRBJ1-1; TRBD1 aligns across 7 bases. The CDR3 contains 12 residues. Per germline, CDR1 SNHLY and CDR2 FYNNEI. J lost 2 bases, V lost 11 bases, and 5 bases had no gene match. DNA of the CDR3: TGTGCCGGGAGACAGGGTAACACTGAAGCTTTCTTT. Its protein product is CAGRQGNTEAFF.

This clonotype showed up just a few times. The chain carries TRBV7-9 and TRBJ1-4; 7 bases are a match to TRBD1. Germline CDR1 SEHNR, CDR2 FQNEAQ (reference sequence). The CDR3 is made up of 15 amino acids. Trimming removed 4 bases from V and 4 bases from J; junction bases left unmatched: 6. CDR3 loop: CASSSRTGNNEKLFF. The CDR3 DNA reads as TGTGCCAGCAGCTCCAGGACAGGAAATAATGAAAAACTGTTTTTT.

This clonotype was seen only a few times. The rearrangement joins TRBV6-1 to TRBJ2-7, with 7 nucleotides matching TRBD1. This CDR3 has 16 amino acids. Germline-derived CDR1 and CDR2 are MNHNS and SASEGT. The ends lost 0 bases at V and 2 bases at J; junction bases unmatched: 7. This CDR3 reads CASSEALQGYPYEQYF. CDR3 DNA sequence: TGTGCCAGCAGTGAAGCGCTACAGGGGTACCCCTACGAGCAGTACTTC.

The table lists this clonotype with a few counts. The chain uses TRBV25-1 and TRBJ1-1; 7 positions match TRBD1. Trimming at V came to 1 base and at J to 7 bases, leaving 9 bases not matched to a gene. This CDR3 region has 15 residues. Germline assignment: CDR1 MGHDK and CDR2 SYGVNS. The CDR3 protein is CASSELEGAVGEAFF. The CDR3 DNA is TGTGCCAGCAGTGAATTGGAGGGGGCTGTGGGTGAAGCTTTCTTT.

The gene calls are TRBV7-9 and TRBJ2-6, with D unresolved. This CDR3 region has 15 residues. V lost 1 base to trimming and J lost 1 base, with 5 bases between them. The V gene's germline CDR1 is SEHNR and CDR2 FQNEAQ (reference sequence). The DNA for the CDR3 is TGTGCCAGCAGCTTAGACTATTCTGGGGCCAACGTCCTGACTTTC. This sequence encodes CASSLDYSGANVLTF.

This rearrangement joins TRBV9 to TRBJ1-1; 11 bases match TRBD1. This CDR3 comprises 16 residues. Germline CDR1 is SGDLS and CDR2 is YYNGEE. After removal of 2 bases from V and 1 base from J, the junction contained 4 bases not matched to a gene. This CDR3 reads CASSVGQGARNTEAFF. The CDR3 nucleotides are TGTGCCAGCAGCGTTGGACAGGGGGCGCGGAACACTGAAGCTTTCTTT.

The J gene is TRBJ1-2, the V gene TRBV10-3; 7 bases map to TRBD1. The CDR3 has 14 amino acids. Germline V gene lookup returns CDR1 ENHRY and CDR2 SYGVKD. V trimming: 11 bases; J trimming: 4 bases; junction bases outside the gene matches: 13. This CDR3 is CASRPGQLAYGYTF. DNA for the CDR3: TGTGCCTCTAGGCCGGGACAGTTAGCCTATGGCTACACCTTC.

This clonotype occurred a few times. This rearrangement joins TRBV9 to TRBJ2-5; weak D call: TRBD2 (5 bases). Germline CDR1 SGDLS, CDR2 YYNGEE. The length of the CDR3 is 14 residues. Trimming stripped 3 bases from V and 3 bases from J, with 12 bases between. CDR3 protein: CASSDPSSEETQYF. CDR3 sequence (DNA): TGTGCCAGCAGCGACCCTAGCTCCGAAGAGACCCAGTACTTC.

Of note for this clonotype: A read error may account for a junction end that differs from germline. The CDR3 DNA sequence: TGTGCCATCAGTTACGGGACTAGCCCGAACACCGGGGAGCTGTTTTTT. Protein: CAISYGTSPNTGELFF. The genes are TRBV6-5 and TRBJ2-2, with 9 bases fitting TRBD2. Germline CDR1 reads MNHEY; CDR2 reads SVGAGI. The length of the CDR3 is 16 residues.

The chain combines TRBV29-1 with TRBJ2-7; D possibly uses TRBD1 or TRBD2 (5 bases each). The germline V and J ends were trimmed by 6 bases and 3 bases, with 12 bases remaining between them. Germline CDR1 is SQVTM and CDR2 is ANQGSEA. CDR3 size: 12 residues. The CDR3 reads CSVRDGVYEQYF. The CDR3 nucleotides read TGCAGCGTCCGGGACGGAGTCTACGAGCAGTACTTC.

V and J are TRBV27 and TRBJ2-1, with 9 bases lining up with TRBD2. V lost 7 bases and J lost 4; bases outside the gene matches: 11. From germline, CDR1 is MNHEY and CDR2 SMNVEV (reference sequence). This CDR3 contains 16 residues. The CDR3 loop is CASKRPGTSGYNEQFF. The CDR3 DNA sequence: TGTGCCAGCAAACGCCCAGGTACTAGCGGGTACAATGAGCAGTTCTTC.

V and J are TRBV6-2 or TRBV6-3 and TRBJ2-6; perhaps TRBD1 as D (5 bases). This CDR3 is 14 amino acids long. In germline, CDR1 is MNHEY, CDR2 SVGEGT. V was pared by 6 bases and J by 3 bases, with 9 bases between. CDR3: CASRQDNGANVLTF. The CDR3 DNA sequence: TGTGCCAGCAGGCAGGACAATGGGGCCAACGTCCTGACTTTC.

This clonotype was detected only a few times. This chain connects TRBV7-9 to TRBJ2-3, with D perhaps given as TRBD1 or TRBD2 (6 bases each). This CDR3 spans 14 amino acids. Germline V gene data show CDR1 as SEHNR and CDR2 as FQNEAQ (reference sequence). The V end was cut by 4 bases, the J end by 4 bases, with 12 bases between. The CDR3 DNA follows: TGTGCCAGCAGCTGGGGGGCCCTTGCAGATACGCAGTATTTT. Residues: CASSWGALADTQYF.

This clonotype was recorded at least ten times. The CDR3 loop reads CASSTGGQNIQYF. The CDR3 coding sequence is TGTGCCAGCAGTACAGGGGGGCAAAACATTCAGTACTTC. V gene TRBV6-1 combines with J gene TRBJ2-4, with TRBD1 identical over 8 bases. CDR3 length: 13 residues. V lost 5 bases and J lost 5; bases outside the gene matches: 2. Germline V gene data show CDR1 as MNHNS and CDR2 as SASEGT.

The chain recombines TRBV6-1 with TRBJ2-7, with 11 bases identical to TRBD2. J lost 6 bases, V lost 4 bases, and 5 bases had no gene match. CDR1 and CDR2 (germline): MNHNS, SASEGT. The CDR3 sequence is 14 residues long. The CDR3 DNA is TGTGCCAGCAGTGGAACTAGCGGGAGAGGCGAGCAGTACTTC. It codes for CASSGTSGRGEQYF.

This clonotype was seen more than once but under ten times. The chain combines TRBV9 with TRBJ1-1, with D possibly being TRBD1 (6 bases). The CDR3 has 12 amino acids. Germline V gives CDR1 SGDLS, CDR2 YYNGEE. V was clipped by 3 bases and J by 5 bases, with 8 bases between them. The CDR3 protein is CASSAQGTEAFF. CDR3 DNA: TGTGCCAGCAGCGCGCAGGGGACTGAAGCTTTCTTT.

As DNA, the CDR3 is TGTGCCAGCAGCCAGTCGGGGGGCCCCTACGAGCAGTACTTC. Its translation: CASSQSGGPYEQYF. The chain recombines TRBV4-2 with TRBJ2-7, with D tentatively TRBD2 (7 bases). The germline V gene has CDR1 LGHNA and CDR2 YNFKEQ. CDR3 length: 14 residues. Deletions cut 3 bases from V and 2 bases from J, with 11 bases between.

J is TRBJ2-7 and V is TRBV4-2, with D perhaps matching TRBD1 or TRBD2 (5 bases each). CDR3 length equals 14 residues. Germline CDR1 LGHNA, CDR2 YNFKEQ. Trimming removed 4 bases at V and 4 bases at J, with 14 bases between. The CDR3 here is CASSPWDGKYEQYF. The DNA of the CDR3 is TGTGCCAGCAGCCCGTGGGACGGAAAATACGAGCAGTACTTC.

This clonotype occurred many times. The CDR3 region is CASSLDTSGAYNEQFF. The CDR3 nucleotides are TGTGCCAGCAGCTTAGATACTAGCGGAGCCTACAATGAGCAGTTCTTC. The V call is TRBV7-8, the J call TRBJ2-1, with 8 bases identical to TRBD2. This CDR3 has 16 residues. Looked up from germline, CDR1 is SGHVS and CDR2 is FQNEAQ. J gave up 2 bases and V 1 base, and 4 bases lay outside the gene matches.

This clonotype showed up just a few times. This chain connects TRBV7-2 to TRBJ2-1; tentative D call: TRBD1 (5 bases). CDR1 and CDR2 (germline): SGHTA, FQGNSA. Trimming removed 5 bases at V and 0 bases at J, with 14 bases between. CDR3 size: 16 residues. The CDR3 region has the DNA TGTGCCAGCAGCAGGGGATTACGGCGCTCCTACAATGAGCAGTTCTTC. Amino acids: CASSRGLRRSYNEQFF.

The rearrangement joins TRBV28 to TRBJ2-2, with TRBD1 matching 7 bases. J was trimmed by 5 bases and V by 3 bases; bases with no gene match: 12. CDR3 length: 17 amino acids. The germline gives CDR1 MDHEN, CDR2 SYDVKM. The CDR3: CASSFRRGRLGTGELFF. The CDR3 bases are TGTGCCAGCAGTTTTCGAAGGGGGCGTTTGGGAACCGGGGAGCTGTTTTTT.

This chain joins TRBV20-1 and TRBJ2-1, with 7 bases matching TRBD1. Germline lookup yields CDR1 DFQATT and CDR2 SNEGSKA (reference sequence). The CDR3 runs 14 residues. The junction had 11 bases not matched to a gene; V was cut back by 8 bases and J by 4 bases. In DNA form, the CDR3 reads TGCAGTACGATTAGGACAGGAGTGTACAATGAGCAGTTCTTC. Translation: CSTIRTGVYNEQFF.